The 32 T cell receptor beta chains given below trace back to one sample, sequenced in a study of blood T cell repertoires in COVID-19. Repertoires were generated with immunoSEQ multiplex PCR, while TCRdb's copy carries only in-frame clones and drops some. The table records 300,000 to 400,000 clones, around nine tenths of them present only once. Material for sequencing was PBMCs or T cells enriched from blood (not recorded which). The receptors derive from a woman aged 18-29 years who had recovered from COVID-19.

CDR3 sequence: CASSSSTFSNQPQHF. CDR3 nucleotides: TGTGCCAGCAGCTCTTCTACGTTTAGCAATCAGCCCCAGCATTTT. The chain joins TRBV7-2 to TRBJ1-5; D remains ambiguous. Germline assignment: CDR1 SGHTA and CDR2 FQGNSA. Between the trimmed V and J ends, which lost 4 bases and 0 bases, there was a span of 10 bases. The CDR3 consists of 15 residues.

V gene TRBV9 combines with J gene TRBJ1-6; D unresolved. The germline V gene encodes CDR1 SGDLS and CDR2 YYNGEE. The CDR3 extends over 16 amino acids. The V and J ends lost 4 bases and 4 bases respectively, with 15 bases between them. CDR3 amino acids: CASSPRERAYNSPLHF. DNA for the CDR3: TGTGCCAGCAGCCCCCGGGAGAGAGCGTATAATTCACCCCTCCACTTT.

This rearrangement joins TRBV6-5 to TRBJ2-5, with 7 nucleotides matching TRBD2. V was pared by 9 bases and J by 5 bases, with 9 bases of the junction left unmatched. Germline V gene lookup returns CDR1 MNHEY and CDR2 SVGAGI. This CDR3 has 13 residues. CDR3 in amino acids: CASSSGVEETQYF. The CDR3 DNA is TGTGCCAGTTCCAGCGGGGTTGAGGAGACCCAGTACTTC.

J is TRBJ2-1 and V is TRBV7-3, with 9 bases identical to TRBD2. This CDR3 region has 16 residues. After removal of 1 base from V and 8 bases from J, the junction contained 9 bases not matched to a gene. Germline assignment: CDR1 SGHTA and CDR2 FQGTGA. The CDR3 sequence: CASSLNPAGGFYEQFF. CDR3 nucleotides: TGTGCCAGCAGCTTAAACCCAGCGGGGGGTTTTTATGAGCAGTTCTTC.

The chain has TRBV5-1 and TRBJ2-2, with TRBD2 identical over 9 bases. Germline CDR1 is SGHRS and CDR2 is YFSETQ. CDR3 length: 15 amino acids. V lost 6 bases, J lost 6 bases, and 9 bases stayed unmatched. For the CDR3, the DNA is TGCGCCAGCACCCCCGGGCGGGGGGGCGCCGGGGAGCTGTTTTTT. Its translation is CASTPGRGGAGELFF.

This chain links TRBV12-5 with TRBJ1-3; D perhaps matches TRBD1 (6 bases). The CDR3 spans 17 residues. CDR1 and CDR2 (germline): LGHNT, FRNRAP. V was shortened by 2 bases and J by 3 bases, with 17 bases between the two germline ends. The CDR3: CASGLPITGRGGNTIYF. The CDR3 DNA reads as TGTGCTAGTGGTTTGCCGATCACAGGCAGGGGTGGAAACACCATATATTTT.

This clone was seen once. This sequence joins TRBV9 and TRBJ2-5; TRBD1 matches at 7 bases. The CDR3 sequence is 15 residues long. Unmatched junction bases numbered 3, after V lost 0 bases and J lost 1 base. Germline V gene data show CDR1 as SGDLS and CDR2 as YYNGEE. The CDR3 here is CASSVGGQPQETQYF. CDR3 bases: TGTGCCAGCAGCGTAGGGGGACAGCCCCAAGAGACCCAGTACTTC.

This clone was picked up a small number of times. J is TRBJ2-1 and V is TRBV10-2; 12 bases line up with TRBD2. The germline V gene encodes CDR1 WSHSY and CDR2 SAAADI. The ends lost 4 bases at V and 4 bases at J; junction bases unmatched: 2. This CDR3 spans 15 amino acids. The CDR3 DNA is TGCGCCAGCAGTGTCACTAGCGGGGGGTACAATGAGCAGTTCTTC. It encodes CASSVTSGGYNEQFF.

The V and J genes are TRBV5-5 and TRBJ2-4; 12 bases align to TRBD2. Germline V gene sequence: CDR1 SGHKS, CDR2 YYEKEE (reference sequence). The V and J ends lost 4 bases and 1 base, in that order; junction bases with no gene match: 15. CDR3 length equals 20 residues. CDR3 nucleotides: TGTGCCAGCAGCAACTTTCATACTAGCGGGGGGCCCCCGGCCAAAAACATTCAGTACTTC. Its translation: CASSNFHTSGGPPAKNIQYF.

The V call is TRBV6-5, the J call TRBJ1-2; a possible D gene is TRBD1 (6 bases). The CDR3 contains 13 residues. The germline CDR1 and CDR2 sequences are MNHEY and SVGAGI. The ends were cut back, 6 bases at V and 8 bases at J, with 16 bases in the middle. The CDR3 DNA sequence: TGTGCCAGCAGGCGCGACAGGACGGGGGGCTACACCTTC. Protein product: CASRRDRTGGYTF.

The chain has TRBV24-1 and TRBJ1-1; TRBD1 agrees at 7 bases. J gave up 9 bases and V 4 bases, and 10 bases lay outside the gene matches. Germline CDR1 reads KGHDR; CDR2 reads SFDVKD. There are 14 residues in the CDR3. The CDR3 loop reads CATSDRTGSGKAFF. CDR3 in DNA: TGTGCCACCAGTGACCGGACAGGTTCCGGGAAAGCTTTCTTT.

Only one count was recorded for this clone. The chain links TRBV12-3 or TRBV12-4 to TRBJ1-2, with a weak D call TRBD1 (5 bases). The CDR3 is 13 amino acids. V dropped 3 bases and J dropped 2 bases, with 7 bases sitting between them. CDR3 bases: TGTGCCAGCAGTTTGGAGGGGAACTATGGCTACACCTTC. Translated: CASSLEGNYGYTF.

The V call is TRBV2, the J call TRBJ1-2; the match to TRBD1 covers 7 bases. The length of the CDR3 is 18 residues. V gave up 2 bases and J gave up 2 bases; unmatched junction bases: 14. The germline CDR1 and CDR2 sequences are SNHLY and FYNNEI. CDR3 amino acids: CASSEHAVMGQLNYGYTF. The CDR3 nucleotides are TGTGCCAGCAGTGAACACGCCGTTATGGGACAGCTAAACTATGGCTACACCTTC.

Comments on this clone: At one of its ends the junction is not consistent with the germline gene, which may arise from a read error. The chain is built from TRBV7-2 and TRBJ1-1; no definite D call. The CDR3 totals 12 residues. Per the germline V gene, CDR1 is SGHTA and CDR2 is FQGNSA. CDR3 DNA sequence: TGTGCCAGCAGCTTAATGAACACCGAAGCTTTCTTT. It encodes CASSLMNTEAFF.

The V and J genes are TRBV3-1 (or the pseudogene TRBV3-2) and TRBJ2-7; tentatively, D is TRBD2 (6 bases). V dropped 0 bases and J dropped 0 bases, with 21 bases sitting between them. CDR1 is LGHDT, CDR2 YNNKEL, per germline (reference sequence). The CDR3 is 19 amino acids. The CDR3: CASSQDWDSSGIRSYEQYF. The CDR3 region has the DNA TGTGCCAGCAGCCAAGATTGGGACTCGAGCGGAATACGCTCCTACGAGCAGTACTTC.

This clone was seen once. Other DNA sequences in this sample translate to the same CDR3. The chain recombines TRBV30 with TRBJ1-2; no reliable D call. Germline V gene data show CDR1 as GTSNPN and CDR2 as SVGIG (reference sequence). V lost 1 base and J lost 5, with 5 bases in between. This CDR3 comprises 11 residues. The CDR3 loop is CAWSAGYGYTF. The CDR3 nucleotides are TGTGCCTGGAGTGCGGGGTATGGCTACACCTTC.

On this clone itself: Its ends do not fully match the called genes, so a read error is possible. DNA for the CDR3: TGCGCCAGCAGTTTGGCTGGGACAGGGGGTTATGGGGCAGATACGCAGTATTTT. As protein: CASSLAGTGGYGADTQYF. The J gene is TRBJ2-3, the V gene TRBV5-1, with TRBD1 matching 11 bases. This CDR3 region has 18 residues. The germline CDR1 and CDR2 sequences are SGHRS and YFSETQ.

This clone has only one observation. The chain employs TRBV18 and TRBJ2-6; TRBD2 matches at 7 bases. V shed 2 bases, J shed 3 bases, and the junction held 1 base outside the gene matches. This CDR3 spans 15 amino acids. Per the germline V gene, CDR1 is KGHSH and CDR2 is LQKENI. CDR3 nucleotides: TGTGCCAGCTCACCAGGGGGGGATGGGGCCAACGTCCTGACTTTC. Translation gives CASSPGGDGANVLTF.

This chain connects TRBV4-1 to TRBJ1-1; 8 nucleotides align to TRBD1. There are 14 residues in the CDR3. Trimming at V came to 5 bases and at J to 4 bases, leaving 6 bases not matched to a gene. Germline V lookup: CDR1 MGHRA, CDR2 YSYEKL. The CDR3 DNA sequence: TGCGCCAGCAGCTTATCACAGGGGGTCACTGAAGCTTTCTTT. Translated: CASSLSQGVTEAFF.

The chain joins TRBV7-8 to TRBJ1-1; a weak D match, TRBD1 (6 bases). This CDR3 contains 14 residues. CDR1 and CDR2 (germline): SGHVS, FQNEAQ. Trimming removed 4 bases at V and 2 bases at J, with 11 bases between. In DNA, the CDR3 is TGTGCCAGCAGCTCGCGGACAGTAAACACTGAAGCTTTCTTT. It is translated as CASSSRTVNTEAFF.

This chain joins TRBV6-2 or TRBV6-3 and TRBJ1-1, with D unclear. CDR3 size: 14 residues. The V end lost 1 base, the J end lost 1 base, and 7 bases lay between the germline ends. CDR1 and CDR2 from the germline V gene are MNHEY and SVGEGT. The CDR3 spells CASSYFGPNTEAFF. The CDR3 DNA reads TGTGCCAGCAGTTACTTCGGTCCGAACACTGAAGCTTTCTTT.

V usage is TRBV11-2 and J usage is TRBJ2-3; D remains unclear. The V and J ends lost 3 bases and 2 bases respectively, with 15 bases between them. Germline V lookup: CDR1 SGHAT, CDR2 FQNNGV. This CDR3 has 16 residues. Here the CDR3 DNA reads TGTGCCAGCAGCTTGGGCTCCCAACGAACCACAGATACGCAGTATTTT. Translated, it gives CASSLGSQRTTDTQYF.

The table lists this clone with a few counts. The rearrangement joins TRBV7-9 to TRBJ1-1; D might be TRBD1 (5 bases). CDR1 and CDR2 (germline): SEHNR, FQNEAQ (reference sequence). The ends were cut back, 4 bases at V and 0 bases at J, with 21 bases in the middle. The CDR3 runs to 18 residues. CDR3: CASSSQLRRDPLNTEAFF. The CDR3 DNA is TGTGCCAGCAGCTCCCAACTGAGGAGGGACCCTTTGAACACTGAAGCTTTCTTT.

The rearrangement uses TRBV5-6 and TRBJ1-1; a weak D match, TRBD1 (5 bases). The CDR3 spans 11 residues. The V gene lost 7 bases and the J gene lost 4 bases, with 8 bases spanning the gap. CDR1 is SGHDT, CDR2 YYEEEE, per germline. CDR3 nucleotide sequence: TGTGCCAGCCATCAGGGCACTGAAGCTTTCTTT. This codes for CASHQGTEAFF.

This chain links TRBV18 with TRBJ1-1, with D maybe TRBD1 (5 bases). CDR1 is KGHSH and CDR2 is LQKENI in the germline V gene. The CDR3 runs to 16 residues. Trimming took 0 bases from V and 2 from J, leaving 13 bases between them. The chain's CDR3 is CASSPPSGQENTEAFF. In DNA form, the CDR3 reads TGTGCCAGCTCACCACCGTCAGGGCAGGAAAACACTGAAGCTTTCTTT.

This chain uses TRBV30 with TRBJ1-5; D not certain. In germline, CDR1 is GTSNPN, CDR2 SVGIG (reference sequence). The CDR3 is 12 amino acids. The V and J ends lost 3 bases and 4 bases respectively, with 7 bases between them. CDR3 bases: TGTGCCTGGAGCGCGGTAAATCAGCCCCAGCATTTT. This encodes CAWSAVNQPQHF.

This clone was seen only a few times. The chain uses TRBV27 and TRBJ1-2, with TRBD1 identical over 7 bases. After removal of 5 bases from V and 4 bases from J, the junction contained 7 bases not matched to a gene. From germline, CDR1 is MNHEY and CDR2 SMNVEV (reference sequence). The CDR3 loop spans 14 amino acids. CDR3 sequence (DNA): TGTGCCAGCAGTCCCCGACAGGGAGCCTATGGCTACACCTTC. Translation: CASSPRQGAYGYTF.

The gene calls are TRBV7-9 and TRBJ1-3; TRBD1 matches 12 bases. This CDR3 is 17 amino acids long. Germline loops: CDR1 SEHNR, CDR2 FQNEAQ (reference sequence). The V and J ends lost 1 base and 2 bases, in that order; junction bases with no gene match: 3. The CDR3 sequence is CASSLGGTGGTGNTIYF. As DNA, the CDR3 is TGTGCCAGCAGCTTAGGGGGGACAGGGGGCACTGGAAACACCATATATTTT.

The chain couples TRBV28 to TRBJ1-2, with 10 bases lining up with TRBD1. The V gene's germline CDR1 is MDHEN and CDR2 SYDVKM. V dropped 3 bases and J dropped 6; count of bases not matched to a gene: 7. CDR3 size: 15 residues. The CDR3 nucleotides are TGTGCCAGCAGTTTTCGACAGGGGGCAGGAGATGGCTACACCTTC. It encodes CASSFRQGAGDGYTF.

The V gene is TRBV5-6, the J gene TRBJ2-4; maybe TRBD1 (5 bases). The CDR3 is made up of 13 amino acids. Germline values: CDR1 SGHDT, CDR2 YYEEEE. V was trimmed by 3 bases and J by 8 bases, leaving 12 bases between them. The CDR3 here is CASSSTVRDIQYF. Written as DNA, the CDR3 is TGTGCCAGCAGCTCGACAGTAAGGGACATTCAGTACTTC.

The chain employs TRBV15 and TRBJ2-3, with D perhaps TRBD2 (5 bases). Germline-derived CDR1 and CDR2 are LNHNV and YYDKDF (reference sequence). There are 14 residues in the CDR3. Trimming cost V 9 bases and J 2 bases, with 15 bases left between them. CDR3 residues: CATRTSTPTDTQYF. CDR3 nucleotides: TGTGCCACTCGAACTAGTACACCCACAGATACGCAGTATTTT.

This chain joins TRBV19 and TRBJ2-7, with a tentative D call TRBD1 (5 bases). The CDR3 runs 14 residues. Germline V gene data show CDR1 as LNHDA and CDR2 as SQIVND (reference sequence). V was shortened by 3 bases and J by 3 bases, with 12 bases between the two germline ends. In DNA, the CDR3 is TGTGCCAGTAGTATCAACATCGACAGCTACGAGCAGTACTTC. Translation gives CASSINIDSYEQYF.